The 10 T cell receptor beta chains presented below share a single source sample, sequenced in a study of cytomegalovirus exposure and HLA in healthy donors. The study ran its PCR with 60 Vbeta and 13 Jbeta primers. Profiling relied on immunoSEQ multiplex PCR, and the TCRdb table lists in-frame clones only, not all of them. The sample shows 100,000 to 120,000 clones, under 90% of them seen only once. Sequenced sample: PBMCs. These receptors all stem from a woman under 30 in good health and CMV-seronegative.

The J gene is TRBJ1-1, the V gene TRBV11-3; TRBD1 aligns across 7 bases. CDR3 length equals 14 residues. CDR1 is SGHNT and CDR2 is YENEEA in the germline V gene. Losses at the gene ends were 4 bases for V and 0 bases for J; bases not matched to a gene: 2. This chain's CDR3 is CASSSGQMNTEAFF. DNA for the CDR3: TGTGCCAGCAGCTCGGGACAGATGAACACTGAAGCTTTCTTT.

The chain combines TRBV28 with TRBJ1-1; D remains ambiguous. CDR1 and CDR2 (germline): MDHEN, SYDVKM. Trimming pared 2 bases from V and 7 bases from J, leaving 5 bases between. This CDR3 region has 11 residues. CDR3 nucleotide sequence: TGTGCCAGCAGTTTAGGCAGTGAAGCTTTCTTT. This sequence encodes CASSLGSEAFF.

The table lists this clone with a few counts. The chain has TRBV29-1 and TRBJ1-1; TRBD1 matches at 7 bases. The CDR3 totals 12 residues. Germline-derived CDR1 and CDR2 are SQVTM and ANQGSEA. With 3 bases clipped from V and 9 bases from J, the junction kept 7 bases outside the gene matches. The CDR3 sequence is CSVDGDSPQAFF. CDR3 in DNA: TGCAGCGTTGATGGGGACAGTCCACAAGCTTTCTTT. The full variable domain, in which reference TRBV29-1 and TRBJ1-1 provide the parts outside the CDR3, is SAVISQKPSRDICQRGTSLTIQCQVDSQVTMMFWYRQQPGQSLTLIATANQGSEATYESGFVIDKFPISRPNLTFSTLTVSNMSPEDSSIYLCSVDGDSPQAFFGQGTRLTVV.

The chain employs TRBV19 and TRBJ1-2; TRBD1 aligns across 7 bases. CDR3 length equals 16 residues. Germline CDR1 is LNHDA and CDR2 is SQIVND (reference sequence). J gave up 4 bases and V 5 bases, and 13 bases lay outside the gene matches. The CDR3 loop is CASSSTRGRQGYGYTF. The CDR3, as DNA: TGTGCCAGTAGTTCAACCAGAGGGCGACAGGGCTATGGCTACACCTTC. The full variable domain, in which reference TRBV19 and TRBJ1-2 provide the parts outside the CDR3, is DGGITQSPKYLFRKEGQNVTLSCEQNLNHDAMYWYRQDPGQGLRLIYYSQIVNDFQKGDIAEGYSVSREKKESFPLTVTSAQKNPTAFYLCASSSTRGRQGYGYTFGSGTRLTVV.

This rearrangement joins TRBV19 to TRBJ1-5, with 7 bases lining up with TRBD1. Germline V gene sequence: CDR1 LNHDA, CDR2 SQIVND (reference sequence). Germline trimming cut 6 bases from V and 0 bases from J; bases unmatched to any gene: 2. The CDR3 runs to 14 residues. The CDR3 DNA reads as TGTGCCAGTAGGACAGGGATTAGCAATCAGCCCCAGCATTTT. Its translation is CASRTGISNQPQHF.

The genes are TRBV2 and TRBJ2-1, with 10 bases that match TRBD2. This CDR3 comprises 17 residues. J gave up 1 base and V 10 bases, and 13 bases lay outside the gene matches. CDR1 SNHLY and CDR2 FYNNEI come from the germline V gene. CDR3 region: CAIGGPSGRGSYNEQFF. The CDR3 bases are TGTGCCATCGGGGGGCCTAGCGGGAGAGGATCCTACAATGAGCAGTTCTTC.

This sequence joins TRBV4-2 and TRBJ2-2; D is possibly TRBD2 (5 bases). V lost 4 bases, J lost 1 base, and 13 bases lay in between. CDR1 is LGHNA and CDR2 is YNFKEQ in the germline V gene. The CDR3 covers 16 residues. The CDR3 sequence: CASSLEGHLNTGELFF. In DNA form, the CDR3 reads TGTGCCAGCAGCCTAGAGGGCCACTTGAACACCGGGGAGCTGTTTTTT.

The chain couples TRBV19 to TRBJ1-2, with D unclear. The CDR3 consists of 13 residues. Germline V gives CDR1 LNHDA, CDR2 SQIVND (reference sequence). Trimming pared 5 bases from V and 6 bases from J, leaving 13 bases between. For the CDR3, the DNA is TGTGCCAGTAGTTTAGGACGGAGGGATGGCTACACCTTC. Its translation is CASSLGRRDGYTF.

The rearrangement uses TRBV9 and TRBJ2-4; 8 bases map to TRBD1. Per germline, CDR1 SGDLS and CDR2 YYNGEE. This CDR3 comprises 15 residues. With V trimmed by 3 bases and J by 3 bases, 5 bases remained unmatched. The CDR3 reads CASSGGQGGKNIQYF. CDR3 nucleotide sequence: TGTGCCAGCAGCGGCGGACAGGGAGGCAAAAACATTCAGTACTTC.

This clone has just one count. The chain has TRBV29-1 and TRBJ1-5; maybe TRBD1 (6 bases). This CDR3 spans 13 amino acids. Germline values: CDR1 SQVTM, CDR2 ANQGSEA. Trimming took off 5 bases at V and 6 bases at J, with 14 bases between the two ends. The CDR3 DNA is TGCAGCGTTTGCCAGGGAGGGGGTCAGCCCCAGCATTTT. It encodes CSVCQGGGQPQHF.